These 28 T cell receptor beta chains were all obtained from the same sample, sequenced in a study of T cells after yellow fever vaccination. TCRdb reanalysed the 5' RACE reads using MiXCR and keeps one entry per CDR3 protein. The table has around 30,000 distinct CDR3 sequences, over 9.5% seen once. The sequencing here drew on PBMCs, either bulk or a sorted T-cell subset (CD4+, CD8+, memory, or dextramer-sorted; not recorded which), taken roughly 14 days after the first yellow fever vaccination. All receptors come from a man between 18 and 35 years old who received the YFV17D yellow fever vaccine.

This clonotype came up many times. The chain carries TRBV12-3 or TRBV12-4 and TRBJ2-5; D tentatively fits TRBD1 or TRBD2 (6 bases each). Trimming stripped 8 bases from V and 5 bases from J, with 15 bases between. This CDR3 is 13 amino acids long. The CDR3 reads CASGRGEGETQYF. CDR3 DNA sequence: TGTGCCAGCGGTAGGGGGGAAGGGGAGACCCAGTACTTC.

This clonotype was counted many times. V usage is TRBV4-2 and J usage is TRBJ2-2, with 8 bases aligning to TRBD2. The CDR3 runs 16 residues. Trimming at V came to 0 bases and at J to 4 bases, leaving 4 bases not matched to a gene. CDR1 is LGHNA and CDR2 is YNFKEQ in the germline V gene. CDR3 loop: CASSQDPGGATGELFF. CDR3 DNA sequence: TGTGCCAGCAGCCAAGATCCGGGGGGGGCCACCGGGGAGCTGTTTTTT.

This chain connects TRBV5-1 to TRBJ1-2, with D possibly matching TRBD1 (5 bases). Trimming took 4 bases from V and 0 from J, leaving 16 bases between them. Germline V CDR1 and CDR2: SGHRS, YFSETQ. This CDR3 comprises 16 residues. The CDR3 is CASSQESGLANYGYTF. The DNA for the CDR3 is TGCGCCAGCAGCCAAGAGTCGGGGCTGGCTAACTATGGCTACACCTTC.

The CDR3: CASTPWGRDQPQHF. The CDR3 bases are TGTGCCAGTACCCCGTGGGGTAGGGATCAGCCCCAGCATTTT. The chain employs TRBV19 and TRBJ1-5; D unresolved. V shed 7 bases and J shed 5 bases, with 15 bases lying between them. This CDR3 contains 14 residues. Germline V gene data show CDR1 as LNHDA and CDR2 as SQIVND (reference sequence).

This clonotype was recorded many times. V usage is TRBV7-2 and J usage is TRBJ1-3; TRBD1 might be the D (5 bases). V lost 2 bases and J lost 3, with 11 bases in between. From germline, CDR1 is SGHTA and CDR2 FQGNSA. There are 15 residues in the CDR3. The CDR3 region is CASSLSGRDGNTIYF. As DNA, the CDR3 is TGTGCCAGCAGCTTATCCGGCAGGGATGGAAACACCATATATTTT.

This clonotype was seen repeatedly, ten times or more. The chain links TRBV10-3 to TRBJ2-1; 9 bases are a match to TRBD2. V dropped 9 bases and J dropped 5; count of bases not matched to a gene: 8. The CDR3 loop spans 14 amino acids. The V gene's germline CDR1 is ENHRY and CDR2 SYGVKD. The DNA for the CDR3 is TGTGCCATAAGAAGACTAGCGGAACACAATGAGCAGTTCTTC. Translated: CAIRRLAEHNEQFF.

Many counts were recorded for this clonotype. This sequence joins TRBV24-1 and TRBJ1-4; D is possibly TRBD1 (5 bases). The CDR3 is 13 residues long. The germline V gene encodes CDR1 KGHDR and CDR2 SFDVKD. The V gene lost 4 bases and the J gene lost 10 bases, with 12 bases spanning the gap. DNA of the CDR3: TGTGCCACCAGTGACCCGACAGTCAGAAAACTGTTTTTT. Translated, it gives CATSDPTVRKLFF.

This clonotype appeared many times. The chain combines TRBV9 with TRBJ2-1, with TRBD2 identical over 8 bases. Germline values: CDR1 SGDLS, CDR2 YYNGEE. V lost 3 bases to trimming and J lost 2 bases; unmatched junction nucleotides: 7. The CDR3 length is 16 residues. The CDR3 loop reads CASSAGGGAPYNEQFF. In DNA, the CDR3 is TGTGCCAGCAGCGCCGGGGGGGGGGCCCCCTACAATGAGCAGTTCTTC.

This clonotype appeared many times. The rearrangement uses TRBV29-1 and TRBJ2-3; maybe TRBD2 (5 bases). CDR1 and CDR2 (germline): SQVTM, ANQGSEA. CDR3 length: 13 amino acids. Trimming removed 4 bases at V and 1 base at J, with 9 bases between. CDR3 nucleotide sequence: TGCAGCGTTGTCCGGCGGGGCACAGATACGCAGTATTTT. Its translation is CSVVRRGTDTQYF.

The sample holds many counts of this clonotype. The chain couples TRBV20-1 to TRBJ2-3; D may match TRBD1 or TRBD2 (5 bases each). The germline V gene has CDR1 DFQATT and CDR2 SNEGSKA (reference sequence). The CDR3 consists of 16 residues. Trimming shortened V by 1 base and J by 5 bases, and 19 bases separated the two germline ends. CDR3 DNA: TGCAGTGCTAGAGGGGGCGCGACCTTCGGGGTAGATACGCAGTATTTT. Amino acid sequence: CSARGGATFGVDTQYF.

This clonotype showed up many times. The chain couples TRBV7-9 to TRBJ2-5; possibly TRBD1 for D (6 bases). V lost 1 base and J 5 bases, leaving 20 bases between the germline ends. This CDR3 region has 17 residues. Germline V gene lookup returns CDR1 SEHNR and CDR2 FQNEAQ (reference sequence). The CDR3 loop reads CASSLGGTQVFGETQYF. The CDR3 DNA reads TGTGCCAGCAGCTTAGGAGGGACACAGGTATTTGGGGAGACCCAGTACTTC.

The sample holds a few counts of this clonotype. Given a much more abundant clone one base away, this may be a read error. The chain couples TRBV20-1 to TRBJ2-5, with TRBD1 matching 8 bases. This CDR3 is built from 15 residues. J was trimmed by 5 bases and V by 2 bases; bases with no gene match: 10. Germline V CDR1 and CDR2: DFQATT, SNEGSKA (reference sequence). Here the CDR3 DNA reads TGCAGTGCTAGACCCGGACAGGGTCGGTTTGAGACCCAGTACTTC. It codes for CSARPGQGRFETQYF.

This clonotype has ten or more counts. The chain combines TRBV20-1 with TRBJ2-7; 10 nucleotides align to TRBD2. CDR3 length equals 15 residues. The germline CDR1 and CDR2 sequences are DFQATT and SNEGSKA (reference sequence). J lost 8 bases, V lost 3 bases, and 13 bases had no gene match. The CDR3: CSASQTSGGASQQYF. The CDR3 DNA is TGCAGTGCTAGTCAGACCAGCGGGGGGGCGAGTCAGCAGTACTTC.

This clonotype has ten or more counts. The CDR3 nucleotides read TGCGCCAGCAGCCAAGAAAGAAATCTAGCGGGGGGTTATACGCAGTATTTT. Amino acids: CASSQERNLAGGYTQYF. V usage is TRBV4-3 and J usage is TRBJ2-3; 11 nucleotides line up with TRBD2. CDR1 is LGHNA, CDR2 YSLEER, per germline. The length of the CDR3 is 17 residues. Trimming took 0 bases from V and 7 from J; bases not matched to a gene: 9.

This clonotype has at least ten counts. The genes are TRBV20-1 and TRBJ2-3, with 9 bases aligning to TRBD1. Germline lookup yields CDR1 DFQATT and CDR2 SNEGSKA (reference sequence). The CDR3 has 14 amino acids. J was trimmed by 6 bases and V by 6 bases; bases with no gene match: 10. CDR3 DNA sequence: TGCAGTGCCGTCCCGGGACAGGGTTCGGATACGCAGTATTTT. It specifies CSAVPGQGSDTQYF.

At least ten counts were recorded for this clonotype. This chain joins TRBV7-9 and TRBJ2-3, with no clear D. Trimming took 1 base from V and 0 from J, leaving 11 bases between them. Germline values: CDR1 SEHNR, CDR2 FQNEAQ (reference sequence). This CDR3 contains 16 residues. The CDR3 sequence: CASSLVLFNSTDTQYF. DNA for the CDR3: TGTGCCAGCAGCTTAGTACTATTCAATAGCACAGATACGCAGTATTTT. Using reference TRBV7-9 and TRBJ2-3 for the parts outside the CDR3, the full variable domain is DTGVSQNPRHKITKRGQNVTFRCDPISEHNRLYWYRQTLGQGPEFLTYFQNEAQLEKSRLLSDRFSAERPKGSFSTLEIQRTEQGDSAMYLCASSLVLFNSTDTQYFGPGTRLTVL.

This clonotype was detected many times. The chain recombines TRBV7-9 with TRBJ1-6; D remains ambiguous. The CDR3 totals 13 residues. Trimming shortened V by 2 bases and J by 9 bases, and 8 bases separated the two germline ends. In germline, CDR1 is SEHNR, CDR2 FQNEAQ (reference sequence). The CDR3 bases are TGTGCCAGCAGCTTATCGACACCTTCACCCCTCCACTTT. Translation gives CASSLSTPSPLHF.

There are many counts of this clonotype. CDR3 amino acids: CASSDGATDTQYF. CDR3 in DNA: TGTGCCAGCAGTGACGGGGCCACAGATACGCAGTATTTT. V is TRBV6-4 and J is TRBJ2-3; D may be TRBD1 (5 bases). CDR1 and CDR2 from the germline V gene are MRHNA and SNTAGT. CDR3 length: 13 residues. V was clipped by 2 bases and J by 2 bases, with 5 bases between them.

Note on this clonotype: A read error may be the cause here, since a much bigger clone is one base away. This chain's CDR3 is CASRKGGRTEAFF. The CDR3 region has the DNA TGTGCCAGCAGAAAGGGGGGGAGGACTGAAGCTTTCTTT. The rearrangement uses TRBV6-1 and TRBJ1-1; possibly TRBD1 for D (6 bases). The germline V gene has CDR1 MNHNS and CDR2 SASEGT. The length of the CDR3 is 13 residues. The V gene lost 6 bases and the J gene lost 5 bases, with 13 bases spanning the gap.

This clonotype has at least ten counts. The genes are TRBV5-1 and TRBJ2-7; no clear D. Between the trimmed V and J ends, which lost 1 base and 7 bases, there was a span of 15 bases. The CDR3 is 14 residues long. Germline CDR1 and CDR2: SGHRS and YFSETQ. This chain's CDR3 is CASSLMTLGREQYF. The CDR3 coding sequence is TGCGCCAGCAGCTTGATGACTCTCGGACGGGAGCAGTACTTC. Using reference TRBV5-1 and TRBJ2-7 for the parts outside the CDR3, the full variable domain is KAGVTQTPRYLIKTRGQQVTLSCSPISGHRSVSWYQQTPGQGLQFLFEYFSETQRNKGNFPGRFSGRQFSNSRSEMNVSTLELGDSALYLCASSLMTLGREQYFGPGTRLTVT.

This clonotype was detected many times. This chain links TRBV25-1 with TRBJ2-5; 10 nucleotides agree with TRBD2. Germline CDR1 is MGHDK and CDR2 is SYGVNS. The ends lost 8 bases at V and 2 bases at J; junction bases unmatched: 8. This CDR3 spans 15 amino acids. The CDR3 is CASRPLAGKQETQYF. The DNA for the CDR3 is TGTGCCAGCCGCCCACTAGCGGGGAAACAAGAGACCCAGTACTTC.

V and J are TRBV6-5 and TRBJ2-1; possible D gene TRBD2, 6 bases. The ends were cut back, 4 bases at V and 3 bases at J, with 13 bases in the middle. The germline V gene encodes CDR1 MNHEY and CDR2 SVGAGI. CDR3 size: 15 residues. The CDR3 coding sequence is TGTGCCAGCAGTTTTAGCGGATGCCTCTACAATGAGCAGTTCTTC. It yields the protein CASSFSGCLYNEQFF.

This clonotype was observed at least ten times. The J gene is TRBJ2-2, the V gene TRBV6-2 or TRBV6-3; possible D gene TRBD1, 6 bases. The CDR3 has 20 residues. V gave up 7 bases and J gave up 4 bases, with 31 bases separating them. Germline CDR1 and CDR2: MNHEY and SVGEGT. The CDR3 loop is CASNVKPYGTGTGITGELFF. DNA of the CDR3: TGTGCCAGCAACGTAAAGCCCTATGGAACCGGAACAGGGATCACCGGGGAGCTGTTTTTT.

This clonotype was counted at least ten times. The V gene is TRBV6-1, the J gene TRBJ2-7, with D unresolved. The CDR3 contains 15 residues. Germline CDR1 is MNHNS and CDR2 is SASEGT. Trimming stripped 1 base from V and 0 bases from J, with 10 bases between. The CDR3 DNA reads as TGTGCCAGCAGTGAAGAGACCGCGAGCTCCTACGAGCAGTACTTC. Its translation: CASSEETASSYEQYF.

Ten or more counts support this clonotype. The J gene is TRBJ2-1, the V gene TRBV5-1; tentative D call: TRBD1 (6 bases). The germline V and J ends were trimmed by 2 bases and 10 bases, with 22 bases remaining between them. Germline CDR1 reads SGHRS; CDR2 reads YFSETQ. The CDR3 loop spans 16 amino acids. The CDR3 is CASSFLSTGPGGEQFF. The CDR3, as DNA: TGCGCCAGCAGCTTCCTCTCAACAGGGCCTGGGGGCGAGCAGTTCTTC.

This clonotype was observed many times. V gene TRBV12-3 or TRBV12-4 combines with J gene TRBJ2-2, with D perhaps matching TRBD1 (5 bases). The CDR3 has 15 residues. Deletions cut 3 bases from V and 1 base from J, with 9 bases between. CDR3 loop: CASSFGARNTGELFF. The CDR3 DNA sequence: TGTGCCAGCAGTTTTGGGGCCAGGAACACCGGGGAGCTGTTTTTT.

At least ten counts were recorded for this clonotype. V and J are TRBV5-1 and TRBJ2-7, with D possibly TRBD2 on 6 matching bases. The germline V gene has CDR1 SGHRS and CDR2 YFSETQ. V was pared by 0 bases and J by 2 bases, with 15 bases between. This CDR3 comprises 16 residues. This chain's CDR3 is CASSLGQSSGPYEQYF. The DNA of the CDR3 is TGCGCCAGCAGCTTGGGCCAGAGTAGCGGCCCCTACGAGCAGTACTTC.

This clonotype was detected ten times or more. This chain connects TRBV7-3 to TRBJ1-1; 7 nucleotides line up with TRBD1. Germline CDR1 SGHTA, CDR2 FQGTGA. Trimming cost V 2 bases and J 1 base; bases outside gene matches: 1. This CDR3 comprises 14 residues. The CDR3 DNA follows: TGTGCCAGCAGCTTAGGACAGGAGAACACTGAAGCTTTCTTT. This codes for CASSLGQENTEAFF.